These 4 T cell receptor beta chains were all obtained from the same sample, sequenced in a study of CD8 T cells in Susac syndrome. RNA totalling about 0.45 to 1 ug underwent reverse transcription with random hexamers. MiXCR, run by TCRdb on the immunoSEQ multiplex PCR reads, gives a single entry per CDR3 protein. The repertoire consists of about 81,000 distinct CDR3 sequences, with 85% to 95% occurring once and the leading ten covering approximately 0.92%. Material for sequencing was CD8+ T cells from PBMCs. These receptors all come from a human donor with Susac syndrome.

This chain links TRBV19 with TRBJ2-1; 8 bases match TRBD1. This CDR3 spans 15 amino acids. Looked up from germline, CDR1 is LNHDA and CDR2 is SQIVND (reference sequence). The trim removed 5 bases at V and 10 bases at J, leaving 13 bases unmatched. Here the CDR3 DNA reads TGTGCCAGTAGTCTCCGGACAGGGCTCGGCGACGAGCAGTTCTTC. As protein: CASSLRTGLGDEQFF.

This clonotype was counted once. The chain links TRBV7-9 to TRBJ1-1, with D perhaps matching TRBD1 (5 bases). The CDR3 has 14 residues. Looked up from germline, CDR1 is SEHNR and CDR2 is FQNEAQ (reference sequence). Deletions cut 10 bases from V and 2 bases from J, with 17 bases between. The CDR3 DNA reads as TGTGCCATCCCATCAACCCAGGGAAACACTGAAGCTTTCTTT. Translation gives CAIPSTQGNTEAFF.

The chain carries TRBV5-6 and TRBJ2-2; D is perhaps TRBD2 (6 bases). V was trimmed by 0 bases and J by 2 bases, leaving 8 bases between them. Germline V gene data show CDR1 as SGHDT and CDR2 as YYEEEE. The CDR3 runs to 15 residues. The CDR3 sequence is CASSLGDFNTGELFF. The CDR3 DNA reads TGTGCCAGCAGCTTGGGGGACTTTAACACCGGGGAGCTGTTTTTT.

This chain joins TRBV29-1 and TRBJ2-3; no definite D call. In germline, CDR1 is SQVTM, CDR2 ANQGSEA. V shed 4 bases and J shed 4 bases, with 9 bases lying between them. This CDR3 is built from 12 residues. The chain's CDR3 is CSVVEVSDTQYF. The CDR3 nucleotides read TGCAGCGTTGTCGAAGTCTCAGATACGCAGTATTTT.